These 20 T cell receptor beta chains came from one sample sequenced in a study of human T cells and chemical hapten exposure. As for time point: pre-sensitization, week 0. The treatment denotes: therapeutic diphenylcyclopropenone sensitization with weekly scalp DPC. TCRdb used MiXCR to reprocess the RACE reads, holding one entry per CDR3 protein. The sample has some 360,000 distinct CDR3 sequences; approximately 5.1% are singletons. Sequenced material: whole blood, taken in connection with sensitization to the hapten diphenylcyclopropenone (DPC). The receptors derive from a woman between 50 and 59 years old with alopecia areata. Some clones in this sample may be carry-over from other donors' samples.

This clonotype was seen only a few times. V gene TRBV9 combines with J gene TRBJ1-2; D unclear. The CDR3 runs 14 residues. Germline V gene data show CDR1 as SGDLS and CDR2 as YYNGEE. V lost 0 bases, J lost 8 bases, and 14 bases lay in between. CDR3 coding DNA: TGTGCCAGCAGCGTAGAAGCTGGCCGTGGGGGCTACACCTTC. Protein: CASSVEAGRGGYTF.

As for this clonotype: This could be a read error, since a much larger clone is one nucleotide away. The rearrangement links TRBV20-1 to TRBJ1-1; D gene uncertain. Trimming removed 7 bases from V and 0 bases from J, with 12 bases in between. The CDR3 runs 13 residues. Germline loops: CDR1 DFQATT, CDR2 SNEGSKA (reference sequence). The CDR3 nucleotides read TGCAGTGGTAGGCACACTGTGAACACTGAAGCTTTCTTT. This gives the protein CSGRHTVNTEAFF.

This clonotype was recorded many times. This sequence joins TRBV29-1 and TRBJ1-1; D is unresolved. Germline V lookup: CDR1 SQVTM, CDR2 ANQGSEA. Trimming shortened V by 4 bases and J by 0 bases, and 9 bases separated the two germline ends. The CDR3 is 13 amino acids. The CDR3 spells CSVVERMNTEAFF. The CDR3 region has the DNA TGCAGCGTTGTAGAACGGATGAACACTGAAGCTTTCTTT.

Many counts were recorded for this clonotype. This sequence joins TRBV10-1 and TRBJ2-3, with TRBD2 as a possible D gene (7 bases). V lost 2 bases and J 0 bases, leaving 9 bases between the germline ends. Germline V gives CDR1 WNHNN, CDR2 SYGVQD (reference sequence). The CDR3 consists of 15 residues. The CDR3 bases are TGCGCCAGCAGTGAGAGGGGGGGTAGCACAGATACGCAGTATTTT. It yields the protein CASSERGGSTDTQYF.

This clonotype was found many times. This chain uses TRBV6-2 or TRBV6-3 with TRBJ2-3; TRBD2 aligns across 7 bases. The trim removed 2 bases at V and 4 bases at J, leaving 9 bases unmatched. This CDR3 spans 16 amino acids. CDR1 MNHEY and CDR2 SVGEGT come from the germline V gene. The CDR3 DNA is TGTGCCAGCAGTTACAGAGCGGGGCGAGACGCAGATACGCAGTATTTT. Translation: CASSYRAGRDADTQYF.

The rearrangement joins TRBV12-3 or TRBV12-4 to TRBJ1-6, with unresolved D. Trimming shortened V by 3 bases and J by 10 bases, and 7 bases separated the two germline ends. There are 12 residues in the CDR3. The CDR3 DNA follows: TGTGCCAGCAGTTTCCATGGCTCACCCCTCCACTTT. Its protein is CASSFHGSPLHF.

This clonotype was detected a few times. This chain connects TRBV10-3 to TRBJ1-6; D is perhaps TRBD1 (5 bases). CDR1 is ENHRY and CDR2 is SYGVKD in the germline V gene. V was clipped by 6 bases and J by 7 bases, with 13 bases between them. CDR3 length: 14 residues. DNA for the CDR3: TGTGCCATCAGCGACCTGACAGCCAATTCACCCCTCCACTTT. Its protein product is CAISDLTANSPLHF.

This clonotype was seen repeatedly, ten times or more. The V and J genes are TRBV29-1 and TRBJ2-1; TRBD2 aligns across 7 bases. J gave up 7 bases and V 1 base, and 10 bases lay outside the gene matches. Per germline, CDR1 SQVTM and CDR2 ANQGSEA. This CDR3 is 15 amino acids long. CDR3 nucleotides: TGCAGCGTTGAAGCCGGCGGGAGACTGGGGAATGAGCAGTTCTTC. Translating gives CSVEAGGRLGNEQFF.

In this sample, this clonotype turned up a few times. This chain links TRBV7-2 with TRBJ2-3; 8 bases align to TRBD2. With V trimmed by 5 bases and J by 6 bases, 10 bases remained unmatched. This CDR3 spans 15 amino acids. Germline lookup yields CDR1 SGHTA and CDR2 FQGNSA. CDR3 sequence (DNA): TGTGCCAGCAGCATCAGCGGGAGTAGTTTCGATACGCAGTATTTT. Its protein product is CASSISGSSFDTQYF.

This clonotype was counted at least ten times. The genes are TRBV5-5 and TRBJ2-7; D unclear. This CDR3 region has 13 residues. Germline V gene lookup returns CDR1 SGHKS and CDR2 YYEKEE (reference sequence). Trimming took 4 bases from V and 4 from J, leaving 12 bases between them. CDR3 loop: CASSDGLGYEQYF. DNA of the CDR3: TGTGCCAGCAGCGATGGTTTGGGGTACGAGCAGTACTTC.

Only a few counts were recorded for this clonotype. This rearrangement joins TRBV12-3 or TRBV12-4 to TRBJ2-7, with unresolved D. The V end lost 5 bases, the J end lost 6 bases, and 11 bases lay between the germline ends. The CDR3 consists of 12 residues. In DNA form, the CDR3 reads TGTGCCAGCAGTGTCATGGGTGGCGAGCAGTACTTC. Its protein product is CASSVMGGEQYF.

The table lists this clonotype with many counts. This rearrangement joins TRBV29-1 to TRBJ2-7; either TRBD1 or TRBD2 may fit D (5 bases each). The CDR3 spans 12 residues. The V gene lost 3 bases and the J gene lost 5 bases, with 11 bases spanning the gap. Per germline, CDR1 SQVTM and CDR2 ANQGSEA. The CDR3 nucleotides are TGCAGCGTTGACCTAGGGACGGACGAGCAGTACTTC. Amino acids: CSVDLGTDEQYF.

This clonotype was observed many times. This chain uses TRBV13 with TRBJ2-5; either TRBD1 or TRBD2 may fit D (5 bases each). Per germline, CDR1 PRHDT and CDR2 FYEKMQ (reference sequence). Between the trimmed V and J ends, which lost 5 bases and 5 bases, there was a span of 9 bases. The CDR3 covers 12 residues. In DNA form, the CDR3 reads TGTGCCAGCAGCGCCGGGACCGAGACCCAGTACTTC. Translating it yields CASSAGTETQYF.

This clonotype was observed a handful of times. The chain recombines TRBV4-1 with TRBJ2-1, with D possibly being TRBD1 or TRBD2 (6 bases each). The germline gives CDR1 MGHRA, CDR2 YSYEKL. V gave up 1 base and J gave up 10 bases, with 17 bases separating them. The CDR3 has 15 amino acids. CDR3 DNA: TGCGCCAGCAGCCAAGTCGGGGGCGCCGGCGGAGAGCAGTTCTTC. Protein product: CASSQVGGAGGEQFF.

In this sample, this clonotype turned up many times. The V gene is TRBV24-1, the J gene TRBJ2-3, with D unclear. V gave up 5 bases and J gave up 1 base, with 12 bases separating them. This CDR3 has 15 residues. Per the germline V gene, CDR1 is KGHDR and CDR2 is SFDVKD. Here the CDR3 DNA reads TGTGCCACCAGTGCCCCCATCACGGGCACAGATACGCAGTATTTT. Its protein product is CATSAPITGTDTQYF.

This clonotype showed up many times. The chain recombines TRBV4-1 with TRBJ2-5, with D possibly matching TRBD2 (5 bases). CDR1 is MGHRA, CDR2 YSYEKL, per germline. The CDR3 totals 14 residues. V lost 0 bases and J lost 5, with 10 bases in between. CDR3 sequence: CASSQDEGWETQYF. CDR3 sequence (DNA): TGCGCCAGCAGCCAAGATGAGGGTTGGGAGACCCAGTACTTC.

This clonotype was found many times. The chain combines TRBV28 with TRBJ2-4; tentative D call: TRBD2 (6 bases). Germline V gene data show CDR1 as MDHEN and CDR2 as SYDVKM. The CDR3 is 17 residues long. V was trimmed by 3 bases and J by 5 bases, leaving 20 bases between them. CDR3 nucleotides: TGTGCCAGCAGTTTCTTTTCTAGGAGGAAGCGGGAAAACATTCAGTACTTC. It yields the protein CASSFFSRRKRENIQYF.

In this sample, this clonotype turned up many times. CDR3 in DNA: TGTGCCAGCAGCTGGACTGCAAACACCGGGGAGCTGTTTTTT. The encoded protein is CASSWTANTGELFF. The chain uses TRBV7-2 and TRBJ2-2; TRBD2 is a possible D gene (5 bases). Germline V gene lookup returns CDR1 SGHTA and CDR2 FQGNSA. V lost 4 bases and J 2 bases, leaving 8 bases between the germline ends. This CDR3 region has 14 residues.

This clonotype appeared a few times. The V and J genes are TRBV12-3 or TRBV12-4 and TRBJ2-3, with D tentatively TRBD1 or TRBD2 (5 bases each). Trimming removed 6 bases from V and 4 bases from J, with 20 bases in between. The CDR3 covers 16 residues. CDR3 nucleotides: TGTGCCAGCAGCTCCGTCGGGAAGGGGTGGTCAGATACGCAGTATTTT. Protein sequence: CASSSVGKGWSDTQYF.

This clonotype has a handful of counts. This rearrangement joins TRBV12-5 to TRBJ1-4, with TRBD1 identical over 10 bases. V dropped 7 bases and J dropped 6; count of bases not matched to a gene: 5. Germline V CDR1 and CDR2: LGHNT, FRNRAP. The CDR3 has 14 residues. CDR3: CASDTGTGDEKLFF. The CDR3 DNA sequence: TGTGCTAGTGACACCGGGACAGGGGATGAAAAACTGTTTTTT.